The text below deals with one TCR beta chain. Its specificity is not known. This entry comes from a study of blood T cells in healthy people across ages. Per germline, CDR1 MNHNS and CDR2 SASEGT. The germline V and J ends were trimmed by 0 bases and 0 bases, with 9 bases remaining between them. This CDR3 has 15 amino acids. Together with a sample-barcoded 5' primer, a J-beta primer mix was included in a second PCR lasting roughly 6 to 12 cycles. Paired-end reads containing CDR3 totaled no fewer than 3 million for each sample. One entry per CDR3 protein results from TCRdb running MiXCR on the 5' RACE reads. The sample has 1.5 million to 2 million distinct CDR3 sequences; around half are singletons. Study-wide results and caveats: Underestimates were what the diversity estimates from one million T cells were considered to be. A strong correlation was found between TCR beta diversity and the percentage of naive T cells. Leaving the PBMCs unsorted stopped any conclusive comparison of naive versus antigen-experienced cells.

The specimen was blood. This clonotype was obtained from a woman aged 40 to 50 in good health. The chain joins TRBV6-1 to TRBJ2-7; D ambiguous. CDR3 region: CASSEASIGSYEQYF. The CDR3, as DNA: TGTGCCAGCAGTGAAGCTTCGATTGGCTCCTACGAGCAGTACTTC.